This is a list of T cell receptor beta chains from one sample in a study of post-analysis software for immune sequencing data. TCRdb independently ran MiXCR on the PCR reads; one entry per CDR3 protein. The sample lists 400,000 to 500,000 distinct CDR3 sequences; roughly 40% were seen once. The sample taken for sequencing was blood. The origin of the receptors is a girl aged 2 to 10 with multiple sclerosis. CDR3s include the opening cysteine and the closing phenylalanine or tryptophan. Each record gives: J gene, V gene, CDR3 protein.

-,TRBV6-1,CASSESRADLGGYEQYF
TRBJ1-1,TRBV7-3,CASSNGQGTEAFF
TRBJ2-7,TRBV29-1,CSVGGGSYEQYF
TRBJ2-1,TRBV9,CASSVGRGPYEQFF
TRBJ1-5,TRBV28,CASSLGEGSNQPQHF
TRBJ2-1,TRBV12-3/TRBV12-4,CASSFTEGLDNEQFF
TRBJ1-2,TRBV7-2,CASSLRQSEYGYTF
TRBJ2-1,TRBV12-5,CASGRGIAAGRNEQFF
TRBJ2-3,TRBV29-1,CSVGKTSSTDTQYF
TRBJ1-5,TRBV6-2/TRBV6-3,CASRGRGLNQPQHF
TRBJ2-1,TRBV4-3,CASSQDPSGWSSYNEQFF
TRBJ2-1,TRBV15,CATGTSVPRSYNEQFF
TRBJ2-4,TRBV28,CASMAGQPKNIQYF
TRBJ2-7,TRBV7-2,CASSPGTSGDPYEQYF
TRBJ2-1,TRBV28,CASSFASGRTREQFF
TRBJ1-2,TRBV5-1,CASSLAGNTEAFFGYTF
TRBJ2-1,TRBV7-9,CASSFPAGRSSYNEQFF
TRBJ2-5,TRBV29-1,CSVEARAGTGTQETQYF
TRBJ2-1,TRBV28,CASSLSGGKHEQFF
TRBJ1-1,TRBV7-2,CASRMGQGDTEAFF
-,TRBV7-3,CASSLEGFGGEQYF
TRBJ1-2,TRBV7-9,CASSSAGQEVDGCTF
TRBJ2-7,TRBV18,CASSDSGTSGSSYEQYF
TRBJ2-3,TRBV7-3,CASSSSGGVLDTQYF
TRBJ2-5,TRBV29-1,CSVEARLGETQYF
TRBJ1-6,TRBV3-1,CASSQKNGVLTNSPLHF
TRBJ2-7,TRBV5-1,CASSLGTGGVGEQYF